This entry lists 17 T cell receptor beta chains sequenced from one sample in a study of blood T cell repertoires in COVID-19. Using immunoSEQ multiplex PCR, the repertoire was profiled, and TCRdb retains in-frame clones only, with some absent. Of 250,000 to 350,000 clones in the sample, approximately 90% were seen once. Sequenced sample: peripheral blood. These receptors were obtained from a woman in her forties or fifties with COVID-19, enrolled during active disease.

This clone was seen more than once but under ten times. The chain is built from TRBV7-8 and TRBJ1-5; 7 bases fit TRBD1. With V trimmed by 3 bases and J by 4 bases, 0 bases remained unmatched. Germline CDR1 and CDR2: SGHVS and FQNEAQ. There are 13 residues in the CDR3. The DNA of the CDR3 is TGTGCCAGCAGCTTGACAGGGAATCAGCCCCAGCATTTT. It yields the protein CASSLTGNQPQHF.

The chain recombines TRBV5-1 with TRBJ2-1; tentative D call: TRBD1 (5 bases). V shed 0 bases and J shed 3 bases, with 10 bases lying between them. The CDR3 consists of 15 residues. Per the germline V gene, CDR1 is SGHRS and CDR2 is YFSETQ. The CDR3 region is CASSLGGLNYNEQFF. DNA for the CDR3: TGCGCCAGCAGCTTGGGGGGCCTTAACTACAATGAGCAGTTCTTC.

The chain couples TRBV24-1 to TRBJ2-2; 7 nucleotides align to TRBD1. Germline trimming cut 3 bases from V and 4 bases from J; bases unmatched to any gene: 10. Germline V gene lookup returns CDR1 KGHDR and CDR2 SFDVKD. This CDR3 contains 17 residues. The CDR3, as DNA: TGTGCCACCAGTGATCCCTCTCGACAGGGAAGCACCGGGGAGCTGTTTTTT. Translating it yields CATSDPSRQGSTGELFF.

CDR3 bases: TGCAGCGTGACCGGACTAGCGGGCGCGTACAATGAGCAGTTCTTC. Its protein is CSVTGLAGAYNEQFF. The chain couples TRBV29-1 to TRBJ2-1; TRBD2 matches 11 bases. The CDR3 runs 15 residues. The V and J ends lost 6 bases and 4 bases, in that order; junction bases with no gene match: 8. The germline V gene encodes CDR1 SQVTM and CDR2 ANQGSEA.

The gene calls are TRBV3-1 (or the pseudogene TRBV3-2) and TRBJ2-5, with 10 bases matching TRBD2. The CDR3 covers 17 residues. CDR1 is LGHDT, CDR2 YNNKEL, per germline (reference sequence). The V and J ends lost 0 bases and 4 bases, in that order; junction bases with no gene match: 8. CDR3 protein: CASSQELSGRAVETQYF. Here the CDR3 DNA reads TGTGCCAGCAGCCAAGAGCTGAGCGGGAGGGCCGTAGAGACCCAGTACTTC.

V and J are TRBV6-5 and TRBJ1-1, with 7 bases lining up with TRBD1. The J segment lost 0 bases and the V segment lost 4 bases, leaving 5 bases of the junction unmatched. The CDR3 spans 15 residues. Germline CDR1 and CDR2: MNHEY and SVGAGI. This chain's CDR3 is CASSSDRSMNTEAFF. The CDR3 DNA follows: TGTGCCAGCAGTTCGGACAGGAGCATGAACACTGAAGCTTTCTTT.

The chain carries TRBV5-6 and TRBJ1-2, with 7 bases lining up with TRBD1. The length of the CDR3 is 13 residues. Trimming took 4 bases from V and 4 from J; bases not matched to a gene: 4. Germline assignment: CDR1 SGHDT and CDR2 YYEEEE. Written as DNA, the CDR3 is TGTGCCAGCAGCCAAGGGACAGTCTATGGCTACACCTTC. Amino acids: CASSQGTVYGYTF. The full variable domain, with the rest looked up from reference TRBV5-6 and TRBJ1-2, is DAGVTQSPTHLIKTRGQQVTLRCSPKSGHDTVSWYQQALGQGPQFIFQYYEEEERQRGNFPDRFSGHQFPNYSSELNVNALLLGDSALYLCASSQGTVYGYTFGSGTRLTVV.

The V call is TRBV27, the J call TRBJ2-7; 7 bases line up with TRBD1. Losses at the gene ends were 6 bases for V and 2 bases for J; bases not matched to a gene: 10. CDR3 length: 15 amino acids. Germline V gives CDR1 MNHEY, CDR2 SMNVEV (reference sequence). The CDR3 DNA follows: TGTGCCAGCAGCTTAATGACAGGGTGGGCCTACGAGCAGTACTTC. This sequence encodes CASSLMTGWAYEQYF.

The chain links TRBV9 to TRBJ2-7, with 10 bases matching TRBD2. The germline V gene has CDR1 SGDLS and CDR2 YYNGEE. The CDR3 covers 16 residues. The V gene end was trimmed by 4 bases and the J gene end by 1 base; junction bases not matched to a gene: 8. CDR3 region: CASSPSGRADSYEQYF. CDR3 DNA: TGTGCCAGCAGCCCCAGCGGGAGGGCCGATTCCTACGAGCAGTACTTC.

To note about this clone: The junction departs from the called germline gene at one end, perhaps through a read error. The J gene is TRBJ2-5, the V gene TRBV30, with D unresolved. Germline V gene data show CDR1 as GTSNPN and CDR2 as SVGIG (reference sequence). This CDR3 contains 10 residues. CDR3 DNA sequence: TGTGCCTGGAGTGGAGAGGCCCAGTACTTC. As protein: CAWSGEAQYF.

J is TRBJ1-5 and V is TRBV5-6; maybe TRBD1 (5 bases). Germline lookup yields CDR1 SGHDT and CDR2 YYEEEE. V was clipped by 2 bases and J by 0 bases, with 9 bases between them. This CDR3 region has 15 residues. CDR3 sequence: CASSLGDSSNQPQHF. CDR3 nucleotide sequence: TGTGCCAGCAGCTTAGGGGATTCTAGCAATCAGCCCCAGCATTTT.

This rearrangement joins TRBV5-4 to TRBJ2-1; maybe TRBD2 (6 bases). CDR3 length: 16 amino acids. From germline, CDR1 is SGHNT and CDR2 YYREEE (reference sequence). Trimming cost V 0 bases and J 8 bases, with 18 bases left between them. The DNA of the CDR3 is TGTGCCAGCAGCTTGGGTCCGCGGGGAGCGGTGGATGAGCAGTTCTTC. As protein: CASSLGPRGAVDEQFF.

The CDR3 region is CASSWGTGNTEAFF. CDR3 DNA: TGTGCCAGCAGCTGGGGGACAGGTAACACTGAAGCTTTCTTT. The J gene is TRBJ1-1, the V gene TRBV16; 8 positions match TRBD1. Trimming cost V 5 bases and J 2 bases; bases outside gene matches: 4. CDR3 length: 14 residues. Germline V lookup: CDR1 KGHSY, CDR2 FQNENV.

This chain joins TRBV18 and TRBJ2-7; possibly TRBD1 for D (6 bases). The V and J ends lost 0 bases and 2 bases respectively, with 11 bases between them. The CDR3 is made up of 15 amino acids. Germline lookup yields CDR1 KGHSH and CDR2 LQKENI. The CDR3 sequence: CASSPPSAGAYEQYF. CDR3 coding DNA: TGTGCCAGCTCACCACCCTCCGCAGGGGCCTACGAGCAGTACTTC.

V is TRBV18 and J is TRBJ2-7, with TRBD2 matching 8 bases. Germline-derived CDR1 and CDR2 are KGHSH and LQKENI. With 4 bases clipped from V and 0 bases from J, the junction kept 5 bases outside the gene matches. This CDR3 is 15 amino acids long. CDR3 in DNA: TGTGCCAGCTCACTATTAGCGGGGCTCTCCTACGAGCAGTACTTC. Encoded protein: CASSLLAGLSYEQYF.

The chain combines TRBV2 with TRBJ2-3; 11 positions agree with TRBD2. The junction had 7 bases not matched to a gene; V was cut back by 6 bases and J by 2 bases. The CDR3 extends over 16 amino acids. CDR1 and CDR2 (germline): SNHLY, FYNNEI. CDR3 sequence reads: CASSRGLAGLTDTQYF. CDR3 coding DNA: TGTGCCAGCAGCCGCGGACTAGCGGGCCTCACAGATACGCAGTATTTT.

V is TRBV19 and J is TRBJ2-5; tentatively, D is TRBD2 (5 bases). CDR3 length: 14 residues. Germline assignment: CDR1 LNHDA and CDR2 SQIVND (reference sequence). Trimming took off 9 bases at V and 5 bases at J, with 19 bases between the two ends. CDR3 nucleotide sequence: TGTGCCAGCACCCGTGAGGGTTTTGGTGAGACCCAGTACTTC. Protein: CASTREGFGETQYF.